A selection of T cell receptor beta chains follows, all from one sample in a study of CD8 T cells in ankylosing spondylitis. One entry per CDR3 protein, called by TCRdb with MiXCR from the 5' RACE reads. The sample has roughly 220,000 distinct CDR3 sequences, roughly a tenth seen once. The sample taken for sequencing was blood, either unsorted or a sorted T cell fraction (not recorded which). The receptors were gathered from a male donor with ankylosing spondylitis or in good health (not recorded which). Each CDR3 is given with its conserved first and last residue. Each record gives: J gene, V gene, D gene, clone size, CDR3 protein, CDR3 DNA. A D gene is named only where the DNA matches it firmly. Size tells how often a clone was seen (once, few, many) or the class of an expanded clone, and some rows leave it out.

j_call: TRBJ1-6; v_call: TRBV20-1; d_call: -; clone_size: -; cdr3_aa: CSAPKNTGSSLHF; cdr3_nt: TGCAGTGCACCGAAAAACACGGGCTCTTCCCTCCACTTT
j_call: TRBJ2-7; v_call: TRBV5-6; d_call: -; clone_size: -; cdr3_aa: CASSPDTGLAYEQYF; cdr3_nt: TGTGCCAGCAGCCCGGACACGGGTCTGGCCTACGAGCAGTACTTC
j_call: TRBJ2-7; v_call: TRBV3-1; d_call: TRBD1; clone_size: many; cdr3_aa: CASSQVGTGEQYF; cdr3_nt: TGTGCCAGCAGCCAGGTTGGGACAGGCGAGCAGTACTTC
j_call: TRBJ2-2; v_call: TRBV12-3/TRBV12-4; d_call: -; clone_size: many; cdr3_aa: CASSLRRGGTGELFF; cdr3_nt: TGTGCCAGCAGTTTACGGCGGGGTGGCACCGGGGAGCTGTTTTTT
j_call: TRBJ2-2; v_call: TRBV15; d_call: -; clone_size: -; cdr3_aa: CATSRARENTGELFF; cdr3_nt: TGTGCCACCAGCAGAGCCAGAGAGAACACCGGGGAGCTGTTTTTT
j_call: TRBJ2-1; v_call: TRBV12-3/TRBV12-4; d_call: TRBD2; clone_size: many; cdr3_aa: CATFLAGNYNEQFF; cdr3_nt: TGTGCCACCTTCCTAGCGGGGAACTACAATGAGCAGTTCTTC
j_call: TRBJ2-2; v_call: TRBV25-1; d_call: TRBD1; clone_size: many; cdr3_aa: CASSDPGQANTGELFF; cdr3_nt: TGTGCCAGCAGTGACCCCGGACAGGCGAACACCGGGGAGCTGTTTTTT
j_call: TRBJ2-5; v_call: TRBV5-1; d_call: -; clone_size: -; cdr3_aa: CASSDKKGDETQYF; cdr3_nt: TGCGCCAGCAGCGACAAGAAGGGTGACGAGACCCAGTACTTC
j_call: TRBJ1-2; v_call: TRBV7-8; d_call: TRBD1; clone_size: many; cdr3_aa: CASSGGQLYGYTF; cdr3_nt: TGTGCCAGCAGCGGGGGACAGCTCTATGGCTACACCTTC
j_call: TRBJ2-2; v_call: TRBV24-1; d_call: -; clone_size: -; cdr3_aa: CATSDLAGTANTGELFF; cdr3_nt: TGTGCCACCAGTGATTTGGCCGGGACGGCGAACACCGGGGAGCTGTTTTTT
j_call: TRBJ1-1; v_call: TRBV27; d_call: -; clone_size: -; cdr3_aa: CASRGAFENTEAFF; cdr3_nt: TGTGCCAGCAGGGGGGCGTTTGAAAATACTGAAGCTTTCTTT
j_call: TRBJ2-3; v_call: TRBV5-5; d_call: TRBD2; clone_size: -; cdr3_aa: CASPIGLAGGTSTDTQYF; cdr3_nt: TGTGCCAGCCCCATCGGGCTAGCGGGGGGCACTAGCACAGATACGCAGTATTTT
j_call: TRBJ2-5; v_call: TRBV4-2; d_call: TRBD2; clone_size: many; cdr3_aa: CASSQDPAGEEGETQYF; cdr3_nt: TGTGCCAGCAGCCAAGATCCAGCGGGGGAAGAGGGAGAGACCCAGTACTTC
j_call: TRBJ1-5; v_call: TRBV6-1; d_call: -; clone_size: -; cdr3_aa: CASRHVGNNQPQHF; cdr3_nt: TGTGCCAGCAGGCATGTCGGGAACAATCAGCCCCAGCATTTT
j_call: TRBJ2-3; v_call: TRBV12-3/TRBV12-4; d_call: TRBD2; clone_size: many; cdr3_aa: CASSLWRGGNTDTQYF; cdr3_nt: TGTGCCAGCAGTTTATGGCGGGGGGGTAACACAGATACGCAGTATTTT
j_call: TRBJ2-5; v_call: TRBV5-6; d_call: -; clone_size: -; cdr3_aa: CASSWTERETQYF; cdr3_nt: TGTGCCAGCAGCTGGACAGAAAGGGAGACCCAGTACTTC
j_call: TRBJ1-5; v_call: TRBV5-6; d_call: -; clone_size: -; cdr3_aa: CASSLGQARFYQPQHF; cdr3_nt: TGTGCCAGCAGCTTGGGGCAGGCTCGTTTTTATCAGCCCCAGCATTTT
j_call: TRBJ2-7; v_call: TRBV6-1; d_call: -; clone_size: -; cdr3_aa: CASSEPAGSSYEQYF; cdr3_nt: TGTGCCAGCAGTGAACCGGCGGGCAGCTCCTACGAGCAGTACTTC
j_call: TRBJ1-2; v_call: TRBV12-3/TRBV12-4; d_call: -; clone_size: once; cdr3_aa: CASTYRGYYGYTF; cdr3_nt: TGTGCCAGCACTTACCGGGGGTACTATGGCTACACCTTC
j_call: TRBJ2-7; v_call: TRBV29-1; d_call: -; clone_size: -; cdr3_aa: CSVVVTGSHEQYF; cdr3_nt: TGCAGCGTGGTCGTTACGGGGTCCCACGAGCAGTACTTC
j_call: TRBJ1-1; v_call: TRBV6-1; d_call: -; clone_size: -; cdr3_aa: CASSREWGTEAFF; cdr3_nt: TGTGCCAGCAGTCGGGAGTGGGGCACTGAAGCTTTCTTT
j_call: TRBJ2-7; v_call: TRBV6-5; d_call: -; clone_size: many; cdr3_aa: CASSYSGSPLYEQYF; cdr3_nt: TGTGCCAGCAGTTACTCAGGGTCCCCCCTCTACGAGCAGTACTTC
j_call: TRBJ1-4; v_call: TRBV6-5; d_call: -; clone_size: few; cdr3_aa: CASSYSSVTNEKLFF; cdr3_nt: TGTGCCAGCAGTTACTCATCCGTCACTAATGAAAAACTGTTTTTT
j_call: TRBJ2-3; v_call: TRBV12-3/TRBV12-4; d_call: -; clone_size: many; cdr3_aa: CASSFTGGRDTQYF; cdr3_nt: TGTGCCAGCAGTTTCACCGGGGGCAGGGATACGCAGTATTTT
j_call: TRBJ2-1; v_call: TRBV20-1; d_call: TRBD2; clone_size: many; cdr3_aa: CRTGGDYNEQFF; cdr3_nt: TGCAGGACCGGGGGGGACTACAATGAGCAGTTCTTC
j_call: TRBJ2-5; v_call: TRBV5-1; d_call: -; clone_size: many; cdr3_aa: CASSEGDQETQYF; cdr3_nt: TGCGCCAGCAGTGAAGGGGACCAAGAGACCCAGTACTTC
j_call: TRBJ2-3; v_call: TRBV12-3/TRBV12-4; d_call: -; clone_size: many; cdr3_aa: CASSLITDTQYF; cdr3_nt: TGTGCCAGCAGTTTGATTACAGATACGCAGTATTTT
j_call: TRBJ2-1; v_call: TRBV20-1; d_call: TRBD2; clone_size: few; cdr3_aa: CSAQRTSGDNEQFF; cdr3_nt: TGCAGTGCTCAAAGGACTAGCGGGGACAATGAGCAGTTCTTC
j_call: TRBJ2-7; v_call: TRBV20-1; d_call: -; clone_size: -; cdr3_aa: CSAPLGTGSYEQYF; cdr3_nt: TGCAGTGCTCCCCTAGGGACGGGTTCCTACGAGCAGTACTTC
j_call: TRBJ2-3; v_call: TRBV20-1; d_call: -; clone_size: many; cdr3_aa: CSARPNWADTQYF; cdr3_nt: TGCAGTGCTAGACCTAATTGGGCAGATACGCAGTATTTT
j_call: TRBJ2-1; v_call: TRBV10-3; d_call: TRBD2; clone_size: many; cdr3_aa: CAISEQIGTSGGAYNEQFF; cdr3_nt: TGTGCCATCAGTGAACAAATTGGGACTAGCGGGGGGGCCTACAATGAGCAGTTCTTC
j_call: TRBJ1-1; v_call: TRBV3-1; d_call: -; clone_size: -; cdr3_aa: CASSQDVWGVGTEAFF; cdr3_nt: TGTGCCAGCAGCCAAGATGTTTGGGGTGTTGGGACTGAAGCTTTCTTT
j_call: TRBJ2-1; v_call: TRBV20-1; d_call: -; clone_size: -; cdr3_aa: CSARDPISTFDEQFF; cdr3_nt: TGCAGTGCTAGAGATCCCATCTCTACGTTCGATGAGCAGTTCTTC
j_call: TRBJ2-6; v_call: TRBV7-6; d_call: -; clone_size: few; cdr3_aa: CASSLAGSGANVLTF; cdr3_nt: TGTGCCAGCAGCTTAGCTGGCTCTGGGGCCAACGTCCTGACTTTC
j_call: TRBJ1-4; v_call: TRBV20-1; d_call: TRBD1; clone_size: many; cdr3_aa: CSARSLQGATNEKLFF; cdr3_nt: TGCAGTGCTAGAAGCCTACAGGGGGCAACTAATGAAAAACTGTTTTTT
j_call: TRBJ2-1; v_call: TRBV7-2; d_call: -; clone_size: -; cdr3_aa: CASSPQTDYNEQFF; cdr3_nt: TGTGCCAGCAGCCCCCAGACCGATTACAATGAGCAGTTCTTC
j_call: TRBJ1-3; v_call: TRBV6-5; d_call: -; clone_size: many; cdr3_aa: CASSLGNRGNTIYF; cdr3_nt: TGTGCCAGCAGTTTGGGAAATCGGGGAAACACCATATATTTT
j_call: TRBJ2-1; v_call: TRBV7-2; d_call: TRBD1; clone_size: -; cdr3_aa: CASTHRGRDNEQFF; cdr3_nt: TGTGCCAGCACCCACAGGGGACGGGACAATGAGCAGTTCTTC
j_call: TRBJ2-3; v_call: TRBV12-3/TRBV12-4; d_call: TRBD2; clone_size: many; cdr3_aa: CASIGGAFPDTQYF; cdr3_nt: TGTGCCAGCATCGGGGGGGCCTTCCCCGATACGCAGTATTTT
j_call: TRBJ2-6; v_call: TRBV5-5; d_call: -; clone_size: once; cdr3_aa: CASTIPQWASGGANVLTF; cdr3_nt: TGTGCCAGCACCATTCCCCAGTGGGCCTCGGGTGGGGCCAACGTCCTGACTTTC
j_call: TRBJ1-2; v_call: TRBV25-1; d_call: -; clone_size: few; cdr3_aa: CASREAPGYGYTF; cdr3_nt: TGTGCCAGCAGGGAAGCCCCCGGATATGGCTACACCTTC
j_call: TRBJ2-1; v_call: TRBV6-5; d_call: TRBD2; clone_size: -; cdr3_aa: CASSYAGGIYNEQFF; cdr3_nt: TGTGCCAGCAGTTACGCGGGGGGGATCTACAATGAGCAGTTCTTC
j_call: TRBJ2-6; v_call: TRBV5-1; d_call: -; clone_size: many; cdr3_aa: CASSPYSLTSGANVLTF; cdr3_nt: TGCGCCAGCAGCCCTTACTCACTGACCTCTGGGGCCAACGTCCTGACTTTC
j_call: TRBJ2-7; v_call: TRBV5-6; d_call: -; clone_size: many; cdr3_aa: CASSPQSGRSTSEQYF; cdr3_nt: TGTGCCAGCAGCCCCCAATCGGGCAGGAGTACGTCCGAGCAGTACTTC
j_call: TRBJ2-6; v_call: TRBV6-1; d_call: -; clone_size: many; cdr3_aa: CASSLNPTVSGANVLTF; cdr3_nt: TGTGCCAGCAGTCTCAACCCGACAGTCTCTGGGGCCAACGTCCTGACTTTC
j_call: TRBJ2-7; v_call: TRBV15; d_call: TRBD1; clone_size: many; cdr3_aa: CATSRDPDRIVSAEQYF; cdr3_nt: TGTGCCACCAGCAGAGATCCGGACAGGATTGTTTCGGCCGAGCAGTACTTC
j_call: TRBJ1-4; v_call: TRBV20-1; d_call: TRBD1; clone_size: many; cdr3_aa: CSAVGQGDEKLFF; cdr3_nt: TGCAGTGCTGTCGGACAGGGAGATGAAAAACTGTTTTTT
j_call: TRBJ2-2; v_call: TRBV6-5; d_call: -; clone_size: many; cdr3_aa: CASISGVTGELFF; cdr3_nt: TGTGCCAGCATTTCAGGGGTTACCGGGGAGCTGTTTTTT
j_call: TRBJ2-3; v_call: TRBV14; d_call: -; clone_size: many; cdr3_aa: CASSQPLPTDTQYF; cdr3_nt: TGTGCCAGCAGCCAGCCCCTCCCCACAGATACGCAGTATTTT
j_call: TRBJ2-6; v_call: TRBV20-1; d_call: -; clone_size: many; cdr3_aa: CSARSQGGSGANVLTF; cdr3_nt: TGCAGTGCTAGGTCCCAGGGGGGGTCTGGGGCCAACGTCCTGACTTTC
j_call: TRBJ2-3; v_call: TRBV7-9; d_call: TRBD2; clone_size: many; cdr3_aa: CASSPRGGGATDTQYF; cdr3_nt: TGTGCCAGCAGCCCCCGGGGCGGGGGGGCAACTGATACGCAGTATTTT
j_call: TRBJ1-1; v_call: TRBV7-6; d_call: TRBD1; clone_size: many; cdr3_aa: CASSLTAGGPNTEAFF; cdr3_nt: TGTGCCAGCAGCTTAACGGCAGGGGGCCCGAACACTGAAGCTTTCTTT
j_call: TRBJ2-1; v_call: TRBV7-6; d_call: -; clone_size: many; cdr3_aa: CASSLNSPNEQFF; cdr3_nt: TGTGCCAGCAGCTTAAATAGCCCTAATGAGCAGTTCTTC